One and the same sample provided the 2 T cell receptor beta chains below, sequenced in a study of blood T cell repertoires in COVID-19. The repertoire was sequenced with immunoSEQ multiplex PCR; TCRdb's copy has only in-frame clones and lacks some. This table has 200,000 to 250,000 clones, 86% appearing once. Specimen: PBMCs or T cells enriched from blood (not recorded which). The receptor source for this set is a woman aged 40 to 50 with acute COVID-19.

The gene calls are TRBV12-3 or TRBV12-4 and TRBJ1-5; the D is unclear. The CDR3 runs to 12 residues. V lost 3 bases and J lost 6, with 6 bases in between. The CDR3, as DNA: TGTGCCAGCAGTTTTCAGTCTCAGCCCCAGCATTTT. This sequence encodes CASSFQSQPQHF.

The rearrangement uses TRBV29-1 and TRBJ2-7, with TRBD2 identical over 9 bases. V was clipped by 6 bases and J by 4 bases; unmatched bases: 7. CDR3 size: 13 residues. Germline CDR1 SQVTM, CDR2 ANQGSEA. CDR3 DNA: TGCAGCGTACAAGCGGGGGGAACTTACGAGCAGTACTTC. It translates to CSVQAGGTYEQYF.